This TCR beta chain was documented in a study of spatial heterogeneity in lung cancer. Study-level results: Intratumoral expanded alpha and beta TCR counts were found to track tumor mutation counts.

Germline CDR1 reads DFQATT; CDR2 reads SNEGSKA (reference sequence). The CDR3 is made up of 13 amino acids. The V end was cut by 6 bases, the J end by 7 bases, with 18 bases between. Sample share makes this clonotype medium-sized. Its specificity is unknown. Time point described: sample taken at primary tumor resection. Using its own MiXCR run on the 5' RACE reads, TCRdb lists one record per CDR3 protein. The profile covers thousands of distinct CDR3 sequences, with around 10% appearing a single time and around 12% taken by the ten largest. Sample: lung tumor tissue, taken at surgery. The TCR sequence derives from a male donor with early-stage non-small cell lung cancer. This chain joins TRBV20-1 and TRBJ1-1; weak D call: TRBD1 (5 bases). CDR3: CSARRQGWSEAFF. The CDR3 DNA reads TGCAGTGCCCGTCGCCAGGGATGGAGTGAAGCTTTCTTT.